This T cell receptor beta chain stems from a study of shared clonotypes between healthy human individuals. Study results and caveats: The study found about 5% of naive CD4 clonotypes shared across four donors.

Study processing details: Without quality scores, immunoSEQ junctional reads could not be filtered like full-length reads. Using immunoSEQ multiplex PCR, the repertoire was profiled, and TCRdb retains in-frame clones only, with some absent. V and J calls and clone size are given by that table; D and trimming were obtained from the DNA. The sample has over a million clones, around 98% seen once. This CDR3 has 13 residues. Germline V lookup: CDR1 WNHNN, CDR2 SYGVQD (reference sequence). Trimming took 5 bases from V and 6 from J; bases not matched to a gene: 7. Concerning this clone: What it binds is unknown.

Each sample came from a Caucasian adult donor living in Nashville, Tennessee. Naive CD4+ cells were CD45RA-selected; the remaining cells were memory. The V and J genes are TRBV10-1 and TRBJ2-7; 7 bases align to TRBD1. The sequence was obtained from a man aged 25 to 40 in good health. The sample was naive CD4+ T cells sorted from blood. Subset specified: CD45RA+ positively selected. CDR3 loop: CASSSDRVGEQYF. The CDR3 DNA sequence: TGCGCCAGCAGTTCCGACAGGGTGGGCGAGCAGTACTTC.